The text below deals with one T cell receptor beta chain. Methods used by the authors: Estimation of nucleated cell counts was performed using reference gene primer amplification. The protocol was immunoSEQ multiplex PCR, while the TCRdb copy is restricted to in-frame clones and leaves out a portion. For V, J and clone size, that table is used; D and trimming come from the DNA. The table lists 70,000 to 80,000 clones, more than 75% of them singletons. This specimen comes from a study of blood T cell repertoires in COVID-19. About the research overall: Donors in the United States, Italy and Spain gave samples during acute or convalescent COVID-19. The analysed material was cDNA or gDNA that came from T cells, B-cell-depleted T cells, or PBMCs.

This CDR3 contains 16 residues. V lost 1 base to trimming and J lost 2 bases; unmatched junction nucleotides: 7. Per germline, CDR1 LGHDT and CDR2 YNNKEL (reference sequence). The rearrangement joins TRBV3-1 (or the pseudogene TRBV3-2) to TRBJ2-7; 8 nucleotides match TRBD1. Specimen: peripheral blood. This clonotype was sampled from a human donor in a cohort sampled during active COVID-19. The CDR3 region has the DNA TGTGCCAGCAGCCAAGCTCCGGGACAGGTGACCTACGAGCAGTACTTC. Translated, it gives CASSQAPGQVTYEQYF.